This TCR beta chain was captured in a study of CD8+CD57+ T cells in acquired aplastic anemia. Study-level background: When averaged, DNA from sorted CD4+ and CD8+ cells came to around 3.1 ug. General study results and limits: There were some 27 CD8+ CDR3 sequences that occurred in both patients and controls.

The use of genomic DNA as template underpinned the TCR beta VDJ and CDR3 profiling. TCRdb fed the reads into MiXCR, producing one record per CDR3 protein. The sample shows hundreds of thousands of distinct CDR3 sequences, about 56% of them seen only once. Germline V gives CDR1 SEHNR, CDR2 FQNEAQ (reference sequence). The ends were cut back, 4 bases at V and 1 base at J, with 13 bases in the middle. CDR3 size: 15 residues. As concerns this clonotype: Antigen unknown.

The sequencing input was sorted CD4+, CD8+, or CD8+CD57+ T cells (not recorded which) from PBMCs. V gene TRBV7-9 combines with J gene TRBJ1-1, with D possibly TRBD1 on 5 matching bases. This receptor was obtained from a human donor with severe aplastic anemia or a healthy control (not recorded which). CDR3 nucleotide sequence: TGTGCCAGCAGCTCATCAGCTGGGGCGAACACTGAAGCTTTCTTT. This translates into CASSSSAGANTEAFF.